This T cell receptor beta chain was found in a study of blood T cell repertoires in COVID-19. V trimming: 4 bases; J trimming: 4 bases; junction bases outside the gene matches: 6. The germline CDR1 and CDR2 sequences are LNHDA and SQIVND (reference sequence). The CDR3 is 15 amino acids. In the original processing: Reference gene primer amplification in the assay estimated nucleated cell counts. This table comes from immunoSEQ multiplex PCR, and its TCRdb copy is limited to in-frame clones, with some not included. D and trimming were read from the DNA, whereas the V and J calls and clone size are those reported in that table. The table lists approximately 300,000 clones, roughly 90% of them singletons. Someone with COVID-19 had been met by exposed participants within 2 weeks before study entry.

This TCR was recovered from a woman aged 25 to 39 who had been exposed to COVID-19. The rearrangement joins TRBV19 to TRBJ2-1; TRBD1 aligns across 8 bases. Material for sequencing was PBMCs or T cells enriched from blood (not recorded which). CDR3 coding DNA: TGTGCCAGTAGTACTGGGACAGGCATATACAATGAGCAGTTCTTC. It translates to CASSTGTGIYNEQFF.